Detailed here is one T cell receptor (beta chain). Sequencing was performed with immunoSEQ multiplex PCR; in TCRdb, only in-frame clones are kept and a portion is missing. The sample lists 700,000 or so clones, 70% to 90% occurring once. Germline V gives CDR1 ENHRY, CDR2 SYGVKD. Trimming pared 3 bases from V and 0 bases from J, leaving 11 bases between. The CDR3 is 15 residues long. This entry belongs to a study of shared T cell receptors in the human thymus. The same data also went into a second study, on human thymus T cells. From that report: Donation was from healthy Finnish infants who were having corrective surgery that addressed congenital heart defects. Resections from corrective heart surgery provided thymus tissue. Unrelated individuals had highly overlapping thymic repertoires, as reported in related research.

Sequencing was done on a sample of thymocytes. V and J are TRBV10-3 and TRBJ1-1; possibly TRBD1 for D (5 bases). This receptor was taken from a girl under three years old with a congenital heart defect. In DNA, the CDR3 is TGTGCCATCAGTGATGGGGGGGGGATGAACACTGAAGCTTTCTTT. Amino acids: CAISDGGGMNTEAFF.